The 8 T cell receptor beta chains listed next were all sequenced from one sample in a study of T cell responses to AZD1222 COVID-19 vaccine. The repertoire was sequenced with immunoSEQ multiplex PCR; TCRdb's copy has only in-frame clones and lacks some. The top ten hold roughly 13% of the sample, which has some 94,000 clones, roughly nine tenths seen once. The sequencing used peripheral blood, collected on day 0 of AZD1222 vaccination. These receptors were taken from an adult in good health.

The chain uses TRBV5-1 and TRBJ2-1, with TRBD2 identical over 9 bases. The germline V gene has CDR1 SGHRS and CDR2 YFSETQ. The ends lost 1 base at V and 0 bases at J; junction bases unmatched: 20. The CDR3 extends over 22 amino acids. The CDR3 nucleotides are TGCGCCAGCAGCTTGAGCTGGGCAGCGGGAGGACCAAAACTTAGCTCCTACAATGAGCAGTTCTTC. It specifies CASSLSWAAGGPKLSSYNEQFF. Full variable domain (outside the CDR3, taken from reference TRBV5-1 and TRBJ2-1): KAGVTQTPRYLIKTRGQQVTLSCSPISGHRSVSWYQQTPGQGLQFLFEYFSETQRNKGNFPGRFSGRQFSNSRSEMNVSTLELGDSALYLCASSLSWAAGGPKLSSYNEQFFGPGTRLTVL.

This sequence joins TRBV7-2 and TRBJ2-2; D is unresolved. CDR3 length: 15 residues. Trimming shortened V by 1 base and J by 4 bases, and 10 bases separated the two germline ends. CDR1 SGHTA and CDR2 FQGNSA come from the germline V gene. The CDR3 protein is CASSLVYGSTGELFF. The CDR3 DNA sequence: TGTGCCAGCAGCTTAGTTTACGGCTCCACCGGGGAGCTGTTTTTT. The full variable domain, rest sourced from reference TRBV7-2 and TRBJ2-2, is GAGVSQSPSNKVTEKGKDVELRCDPISGHTALYWYRQSLGQGLEFLIYFQGNSAPDKSGLPSDRFSAERTGGSVSTLTIQRTQQEDSAVYLCASSLVYGSTGELFFGEGSRLTVL.

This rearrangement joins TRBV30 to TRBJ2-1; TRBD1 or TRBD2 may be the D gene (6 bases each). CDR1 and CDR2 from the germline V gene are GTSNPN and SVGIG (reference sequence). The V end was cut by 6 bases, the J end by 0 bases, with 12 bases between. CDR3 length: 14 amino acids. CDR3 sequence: CACDEGGSYNEQFF. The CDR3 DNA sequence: TGTGCCTGTGACGAGGGGGGCTCCTACAATGAGCAGTTCTTC.

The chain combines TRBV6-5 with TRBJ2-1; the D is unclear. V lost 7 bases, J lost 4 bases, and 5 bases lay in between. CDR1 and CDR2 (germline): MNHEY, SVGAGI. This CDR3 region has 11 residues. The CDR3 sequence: CASMDYNEQFF. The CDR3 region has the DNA TGTGCCAGCATGGATTACAATGAGCAGTTCTTC.

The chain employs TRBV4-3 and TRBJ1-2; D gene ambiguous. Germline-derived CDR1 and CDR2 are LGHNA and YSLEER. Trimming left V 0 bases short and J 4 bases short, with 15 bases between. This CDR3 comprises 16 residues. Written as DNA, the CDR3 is TGCGCCAGCAGCCAAGATGTCAGAGGAAACTCCTATGGCTACACCTTC. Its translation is CASSQDVRGNSYGYTF.

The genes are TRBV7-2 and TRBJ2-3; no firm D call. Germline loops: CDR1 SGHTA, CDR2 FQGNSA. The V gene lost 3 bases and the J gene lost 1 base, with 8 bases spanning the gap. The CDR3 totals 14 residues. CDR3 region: CASSFYSGTDTQYF. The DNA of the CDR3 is TGTGCCAGCAGCTTTTATTCAGGCACAGATACGCAGTATTTT.

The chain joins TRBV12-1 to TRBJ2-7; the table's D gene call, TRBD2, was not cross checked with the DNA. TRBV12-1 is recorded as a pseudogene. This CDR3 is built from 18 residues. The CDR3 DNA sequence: TGTGCCAGCGGGCCCCGGACGCGGGGTCCCCCATTCTCCTACGAGCAGTACTTC. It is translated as CASGPRTRGPPFSYEQYF.

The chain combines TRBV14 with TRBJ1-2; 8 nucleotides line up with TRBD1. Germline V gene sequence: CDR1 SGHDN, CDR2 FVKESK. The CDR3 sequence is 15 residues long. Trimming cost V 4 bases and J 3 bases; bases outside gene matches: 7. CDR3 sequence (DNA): TGTGCCAGCAGCCCGGGGACAGGTGTTGACTATGGCTACACCTTC. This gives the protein CASSPGTGVDYGYTF.